The clone carrying this T cell receptor (beta chain) was seen ten or more times. The investigators amplified TCR beta CDR3 regions from RNA transcripts. First-round RT-PCR with HTBI primers amplified the TCR CDR3 region. TCRdb independently ran MiXCR on the multiplex PCR reads; one entry per CDR3 protein. The sample lists approximately 430,000 distinct CDR3 sequences, 15% to 17% occurring once. The sample is drawn from a study of T cells in Graves' hyperthyroidism and ophthalmopathy. The study excluded patients with uncontrolled infection, other autoimmune disease, pregnancy or lactation. Orbital computed tomography and thyroid ultrasound, together with serum TRAb and thyroxine and clinical symptoms, were used for diagnoses. The CDR3 has 15 residues. The J segment lost 2 bases and the V segment lost 5 bases, leaving 5 bases of the junction unmatched. Germline values: CDR1 SNHLY, CDR2 FYNNEI.

This rearrangement joins TRBV2 to TRBJ2-5; TRBD2 agrees at 10 bases. The sequencing input was blood. The receptor's source is a woman aged 18-29 years with Graves' hyperthyroidism. This CDR3 is CASSPMTSGQETQYF. CDR3 DNA sequence: TGTGCCAGCAGTCCGATGACTAGCGGGCAAGAGACCCAGTACTTC.